Each of the 10 T cell receptor beta chains below was sequenced from the same sample in a study of shared clonotypes between healthy human individuals. Repertoires were generated with immunoSEQ multiplex PCR, while TCRdb's copy carries only in-frame clones and drops some. Of over a million clones in the sample, around 97% were seen once. Sequencing used naive CD4+ T cells sorted from blood. Indicated subset: CD45RA+ positively selected. Receptors originate from a young man in good health.

J is TRBJ1-3 and V is TRBV6-5, with 9 positions matching TRBD1. The CDR3 totals 14 residues. Trimming cost V 5 bases and J 2 bases; bases outside gene matches: 1. Germline lookup yields CDR1 MNHEY and CDR2 SVGAGI. CDR3 coding DNA: TGTGCCAGCAGTCACAGGGGGCCTGGAAACACCATATATTTT. Amino acids: CASSHRGPGNTIYF.

The chain is built from TRBV5-4 and TRBJ2-2; D assignment may be TRBD1 or TRBD2 (5 bases each). Germline CDR1 is SGHNT and CDR2 is YYREEE (reference sequence). Trimming took off 0 bases at V and 5 bases at J, with 11 bases between the two ends. The CDR3 covers 15 residues. CDR3 in amino acids: CASSLGGARTGELFF. The CDR3 bases are TGTGCCAGCAGCTTGGGAGGGGCTCGAACCGGGGAGCTGTTTTTT. Drawing the rest from reference TRBV5-4 and TRBJ2-2, the complete variable domain is ETGVTQSPTHLIKTRGQQVTLRCSSQSGHNTVSWYQQALGQGPQFIFQYYREEENGRGNFPPRFSGLQFPNYSSELNVNALELDDSALYLCASSLGGARTGELFFGEGSRLTVL.

This sequence joins TRBV7-2 and TRBJ2-3; D is ambiguous. CDR3 length equals 15 residues. Germline CDR1 reads SGHTA; CDR2 reads FQGNSA. V lost 2 bases and J 0 bases, leaving 9 bases between the germline ends. This CDR3 is CASSLMLGSTDTQYF. In DNA form, the CDR3 reads TGTGCCAGCAGCTTAATGTTGGGTAGCACAGATACGCAGTATTTT.

J is TRBJ2-7 and V is TRBV27, with 13 bases aligning to TRBD2. CDR3 length: 16 amino acids. Per the germline V gene, CDR1 is MNHEY and CDR2 is SMNVEV (reference sequence). V shed 4 bases, J shed 4 bases, and the junction held 7 bases outside the gene matches. Here the CDR3 reads CASSSGTSGIFYEQYF. CDR3 coding DNA: TGTGCCAGCAGTTCGGGGACTAGCGGGATTTTTTACGAGCAGTACTTC.

The rearrangement links TRBV21-1 to TRBJ2-1; whether TRBD2, the table's D call, matches the DNA was not checked. TRBV21-1 counts as a pseudogene. CDR3 length: 18 residues. For the CDR3, the DNA is TGTGCCAGCAGCAAAGCCCGACTAGCGGGAACCCTCTACAATGAGCAGTTCTTC. This gives the protein CASSKARLAGTLYNEQFF.

This rearrangement joins TRBV10-3 to TRBJ1-3; TRBD1 is a possible D gene (6 bases). Looked up from germline, CDR1 is ENHRY and CDR2 is SYGVKD. The ends were cut back, 6 bases at V and 1 base at J, with 10 bases in the middle. The CDR3 is made up of 14 amino acids. The CDR3 region has the DNA TGTGCCATCAGCAAACAGGGATCTGGAAACACCATATATTTT. Protein: CAISKQGSGNTIYF.

A single count supports this clone. The chain's CDR3 is CASSLFDTSGQSQHF. The CDR3 DNA reads TGTGCCAGCAGCTTGTTTGACACAAGCGGCCAGTCCCAGCATTTT. The V and J genes are TRBV5-6 and TRBJ1-5; D not resolved. CDR1 is SGHDT, CDR2 YYEEEE, per germline. The CDR3 consists of 15 residues. Trimming took off 1 base at V and 11 bases at J, with 19 bases between the two ends.

The chain uses TRBV7-2 and TRBJ1-5, with D hard to call. V was pared by 5 bases and J by 0 bases, with 5 bases between. Germline lookup yields CDR1 SGHTA and CDR2 FQGNSA. The CDR3 spans 13 residues. CDR3 DNA sequence: TGTGCCAGCAGCACGAATAGCAATCAGCCCCAGCATTTT. Translation gives CASSTNSNQPQHF.

V usage is TRBV19 and J usage is TRBJ1-4, with 11 nucleotides matching TRBD1. The CDR3 covers 15 residues. With 5 bases clipped from V and 7 bases from J, the junction kept 6 bases outside the gene matches. Germline CDR1 LNHDA, CDR2 SQIVND (reference sequence). CDR3 sequence reads: CASSAPGQGGEKLFF. CDR3 coding DNA: TGTGCCAGTAGTGCCCCGGGACAGGGGGGTGAAAAACTGTTTTTT.

This clone was counted once. This chain links TRBV2 with TRBJ1-4, with D tentatively TRBD1 (5 bases). Germline-derived CDR1 and CDR2 are SNHLY and FYNNEI. This CDR3 spans 15 amino acids. The V end lost 0 bases, the J end lost 3 bases, and 8 bases lay between the germline ends. The CDR3 here is CASSEARGPNEKLFF. CDR3 nucleotide sequence: TGTGCCAGCAGTGAAGCGAGGGGACCTAATGAAAAACTGTTTTTT.